This T cell receptor (beta chain) was sequenced during a study of blood T cell repertoires in COVID-19. At the level of the study: Italy, Spain and the United States were the sources of the convalescent and acute COVID-19 samples. T cells, B-cell-depleted T cells, or PBMCs supplied cDNA or gDNA.

Original analysis: By means of reference gene primer amplification, nucleated cell counts were estimated. TCRdb's copy holds only in-frame clones and misses some; the assay was immunoSEQ multiplex PCR. The DNA was the basis for D and trimming; V, J and clone size are from that table. The sample carries 310,000 or so clones, about 88% recorded once. V dropped 7 bases and J dropped 8; count of bases not matched to a gene: 12. Germline V CDR1 and CDR2: LNHDA, SQIVND (reference sequence). This CDR3 has 14 amino acids. Sequencing was performed on peripheral blood. The chain has TRBV19 and TRBJ1-2; 8 bases are shared with TRBD1. The origin of this receptor is a man between 65 and 80 years old with acute or convalescent COVID-19. CDR3 in amino acids: CASTPPGQGGGYTF. The DNA for the CDR3 is TGTGCCAGTACCCCCCCCGGACAGGGCGGGGGCTACACCTTC. Looking up the rest from reference TRBV19 and TRBJ1-2 gives the full variable domain: DGGITQSPKYLFRKEGQNVTLSCEQNLNHDAMYWYRQDPGQGLRLIYYSQIVNDFQKGDIAEGYSVSREKKESFPLTVTSAQKNPTAFYLCASTPPGQGGGYTFGSGTRLTVV.